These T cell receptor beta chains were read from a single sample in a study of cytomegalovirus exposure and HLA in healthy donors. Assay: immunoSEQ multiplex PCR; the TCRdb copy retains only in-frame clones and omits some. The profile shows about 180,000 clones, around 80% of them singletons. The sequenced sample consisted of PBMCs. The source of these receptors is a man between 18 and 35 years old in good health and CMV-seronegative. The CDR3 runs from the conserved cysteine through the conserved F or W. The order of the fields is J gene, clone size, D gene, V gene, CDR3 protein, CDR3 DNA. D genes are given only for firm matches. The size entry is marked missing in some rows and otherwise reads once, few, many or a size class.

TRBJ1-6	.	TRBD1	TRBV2	CASSRKQGPNSPLHF	TGTGCCAGCAGTCGGAAACAGGGGCCGAATTCACCCCTCCACTTT
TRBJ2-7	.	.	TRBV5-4	CASSLTGGHEQYF	TGTGCCAGCAGCTTAACGGGGGGCCACGAGCAGTACTTC
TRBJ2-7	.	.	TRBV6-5	CASSSTGVYEQYF	TGTGCCAGCAGTTCCACGGGAGTCTACGAGCAGTACTTC
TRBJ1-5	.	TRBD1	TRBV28	CASSPGQDNSPQHF	TGTGCCAGCAGCCCAGGACAGGATAATTCTCCCCAGCATTTT
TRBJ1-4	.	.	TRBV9	CASSVDQGGEKLFF	TGTGCCAGCAGCGTAGACCAGGGAGGGGAAAAACTGTTTTTT
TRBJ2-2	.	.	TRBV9	CASSVTLLTANTGELFF	TGTGCCAGCAGCGTAACATTATTGACAGCGAACACCGGGGAGCTGTTTTTT
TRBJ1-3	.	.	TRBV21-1	CASSSGVWGNTIYF	TGTGCCAGCAGCAGTGGAGTGTGGGGAAACACCATATATTTT
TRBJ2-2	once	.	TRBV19	CASSMWWPGGSHTGELFF	TGTGCCAGTAGTATGTGGTGGCCTGGTGGCTCCCACACCGGGGAGCTGTTTTTT
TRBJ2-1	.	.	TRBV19	CASSVNREYNEQFF	TGTGCCAGTAGTGTGAACAGGGAATACAATGAGCAGTTCTTC
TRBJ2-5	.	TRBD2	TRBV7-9	CASSRAGDWETQYF	TGTGCCAGCAGCCGTGCGGGGGATTGGGAGACCCAGTACTTC
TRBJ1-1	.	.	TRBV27	CASSLGGWTEAFF	TGTGCCAGCAGTTTAGGGGGGTGGACTGAAGCTTTCTTT
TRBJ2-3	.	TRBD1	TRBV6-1	CASSLTGGDGDTQYF	TGTGCCAGCAGTTTGACAGGGGGAGACGGAGATACGCAGTATTTT
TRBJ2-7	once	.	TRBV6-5	CASRRVPYEQYF	TGTGCCAGCCGGCGGGTCCCCTACGAGCAGTACTTC
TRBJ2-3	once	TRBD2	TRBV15	CATSRSGLQADTQYF	TGTGCCACCAGCAGATCGGGACTACAGGCGGATACGCAGTATTTT
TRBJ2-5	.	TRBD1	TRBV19	CASRSTTGMETQYF	TGTGCCAGTAGGAGCACGACAGGGATGGAGACCCAGTACTTC
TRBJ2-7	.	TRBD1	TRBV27	CASSLSTGAYEQYF	TGTGCCAGCAGTTTATCGACAGGGGCGTACGAGCAGTACTTC
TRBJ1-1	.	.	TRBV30	CAWSALRQGNTEAFF	TGTGCCTGGAGTGCCCTACGGCAGGGGAACACTGAAGCTTTCTTT
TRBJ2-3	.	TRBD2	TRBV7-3	CASSRGTSGVDTQYF	TGTGCCAGCAGCCGCGGGACTAGCGGGGTAGATACGCAGTATTTT